This T cell receptor beta chain derives from a study of blood T cell repertoires in COVID-19. Study information: Samples taken during acute and convalescent COVID-19 were collected in the United States, Italy and Spain. Nucleic acid was either cDNA or gDNA, and it came from T cells, B-cell-depleted T cells, or PBMCs.

Enrolled during active infection, Seattle patients were then followed longitudinally. Authors' methods: Amplification with reference gene primers provided the estimates of nucleated cell counts. Libraries were prepared by immunoSEQ multiplex PCR; TCRdb keeps only in-frame clonotypes and omits some of them. V and J calls and clone size are those listed in that table; D and trimming were worked out from the DNA. The sample includes under 450,000 clones, 86% of them seen just once. Germline CDR1 SGHKS, CDR2 YYEKEE (reference sequence). There are 14 residues in the CDR3. Trimming cost V 3 bases and J 4 bases, with 11 bases left between them. This clone was counted once.

This clonotype originated in a woman between 55 and 75 years old with COVID-19, enrolled during active disease. The sequenced material came from peripheral blood. The genes are TRBV5-5 and TRBJ1-5; D is perhaps TRBD1 (6 bases). CDR3 loop: CASSYSQGNQPQHF. The CDR3 DNA reads as TGTGCCAGCAGCTACAGTCAGGGGAATCAGCCCCAGCATTTT.